Shown below are 4 T cell receptor beta chains from a single sample sequenced in a study of blood T cell repertoires in COVID-19. This table comes from immunoSEQ multiplex PCR, and its TCRdb copy is limited to in-frame clones, with some not included. The sample carries around 140,000 clones, approximately 87% recorded once. Material for sequencing was peripheral blood. Receptors were obtained from a human donor in a cohort sampled during active COVID-19.

The V gene is TRBV7-3, the J gene TRBJ2-1, with D tentatively TRBD2 (6 bases). This CDR3 region has 13 residues. Germline lookup yields CDR1 SGHTA and CDR2 FQGTGA. Trimming removed 4 bases from V and 3 bases from J, with 7 bases in between. The CDR3 region has the DNA TGTGCCAGCAGCTCCGGGAGCTACAATGAGCAGTTCTTC. It specifies CASSSGSYNEQFF. The full variable domain, completed using reference TRBV7-3 and TRBJ2-1, is GAGVSQTPSNKVTEKGKYVELRCDPISGHTALYWYRQSLGQGPEFLIYFQGTGAADDSGLPNDRFFAVRPEGSVSTLKIQRTERGDSAVYLCASSSGSYNEQFFGPGTRLTVL.

This clone was observed a handful of times. The chain carries TRBV19 and TRBJ1-4, with D possibly TRBD1 on 6 matching bases. Germline lookup yields CDR1 LNHDA and CDR2 SQIVND (reference sequence). V lost 5 bases and J 10 bases, leaving 23 bases between the germline ends. This CDR3 is built from 16 residues. The CDR3 loop reads CASSVSRDTLRGKLFF. For the CDR3, the DNA is TGTGCCAGTAGTGTATCCCGGGACACCCTAAGGGGAAAACTGTTTTTT.

V is TRBV2 and J is TRBJ1-1; no clear D. Germline V CDR1 and CDR2: SNHLY, FYNNEI. With 0 bases removed from V and 7 bases from J, the gap between germline ends came to 9 bases. CDR3 size: 13 residues. CDR3 in amino acids: CASSEAPGIEAFF. The DNA of the CDR3 is TGTGCCAGCAGTGAAGCGCCGGGGATTGAAGCTTTCTTT.

The rearrangement joins TRBV5-1 to TRBJ1-1; 10 positions match TRBD1. Germline V gene sequence: CDR1 SGHRS, CDR2 YFSETQ. CDR3 length equals 14 residues. The J segment lost 7 bases and the V segment lost 4 bases, leaving 7 bases of the junction unmatched. This CDR3 reads CASSMTGGPIEAFF. The CDR3 bases are TGCGCCAGCAGCATGACAGGGGGCCCGATTGAAGCTTTCTTT.